This TCR beta chain comes out of a study of T cell repertoires in cytomegalovirus infection. Study-level information: CMV epitopes in the study were HLA-C-restricted (recently identified) and HLA-B-restricted (well studied). Study-level results: HLA-C-restricted TCR beta clonotypes specific for CMV led the ex vivo response.

The length of the CDR3 is 15 residues. Per the germline V gene, CDR1 is SGHTA and CDR2 is FQGNSA. V shed 4 bases and J 6 bases; nucleotides not matched to a gene: 7. TCRdb reanalysed the reads using MiXCR and keeps one entry per CDR3 protein. The profile covers approximately 590,000 distinct CDR3 sequences, with around two fifths appearing a single time and 48% taken by the ten largest. A note on this clonotype: As yet, its antigen is unknown.

This specimen consisted of cultured PBMCs, obtained from culture after CMV antigen stimulation. The chain links TRBV7-2 to TRBJ2-1; the match to TRBD2 covers 9 bases. The sequence came from a human donor in good health (CMV status not recorded). Some clones in this sample may be carry-over from other donors' samples. The CDR3 region is CASSYSGTSPNEQFF. DNA of the CDR3: TGTGCCAGCAGCTATTCCGGGACTAGCCCCAATGAGCAGTTCTTC.